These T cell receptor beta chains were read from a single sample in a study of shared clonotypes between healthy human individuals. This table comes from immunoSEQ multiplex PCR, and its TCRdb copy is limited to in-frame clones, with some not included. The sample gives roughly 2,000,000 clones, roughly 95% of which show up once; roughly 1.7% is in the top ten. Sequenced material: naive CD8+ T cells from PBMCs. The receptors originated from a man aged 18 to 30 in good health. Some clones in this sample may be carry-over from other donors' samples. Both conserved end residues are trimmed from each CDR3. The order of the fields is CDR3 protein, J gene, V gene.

cdr3_aa: ASITTDRGLDEQF; j_call: TRBJ2-1; v_call: TRBV2
cdr3_aa: ASSLYKGVNYGYT; j_call: TRBJ1-2; v_call: TRBV5-6
cdr3_aa: ASRGGRPYNEQF; j_call: TRBJ2-1; v_call: TRBV21-1
cdr3_aa: ATSSRGRPGGLF; j_call: TRBJ1-4; v_call: TRBV15
cdr3_aa: ASRPRGPGNQPQH; j_call: TRBJ1-5; v_call: TRBV6-5
cdr3_aa: ASSEHLRAPPETQY; j_call: TRBJ2-5; v_call: TRBV2
cdr3_aa: ASKLAGPSYEQY; j_call: TRBJ2-7; v_call: TRBV27
cdr3_aa: AWRLPSARGVWEQY; j_call: TRBJ2-7; v_call: TRBV30
cdr3_aa: ASSQVAGPQETQY; j_call: TRBJ2-5; v_call: TRBV4-1
cdr3_aa: ASSLSPAGDYNEQF; j_call: TRBJ2-1; v_call: TRBV28
cdr3_aa: ASSHDRAVGSTEAF; j_call: TRBJ1-1; v_call: TRBV28
cdr3_aa: ASSLHRVLGELF; j_call: TRBJ2-2; v_call: TRBV28
cdr3_aa: ASSPGGGYEQY; j_call: TRBJ2-7; v_call: TRBV5-1
cdr3_aa: ASSQVRKASGRDLDTQY; j_call: TRBJ2-3; v_call: TRBV4-1
cdr3_aa: ASSLPSLQYNEQF; j_call: TRBJ2-1; v_call: TRBV28
cdr3_aa: ASSLSRGYQPQH; j_call: TRBJ1-5; v_call: TRBV27
cdr3_aa: ASSELAQGTHQETQY; j_call: TRBJ2-5; v_call: TRBV2
cdr3_aa: SVLSGHISGANVLT; j_call: TRBJ2-6; v_call: TRBV29-1
cdr3_aa: ASSLPGRTNEKLF; j_call: TRBJ1-4; v_call: TRBV7-6
cdr3_aa: ASRLRLAGLTDTQY; j_call: TRBJ2-3; v_call: TRBV11-2
cdr3_aa: ASSLSSGTGELF; j_call: TRBJ2-2; v_call: TRBV7-3
cdr3_aa: ATTGGSTEAF; j_call: TRBJ1-1; v_call: TRBV10-3
cdr3_aa: ATSRDVNEKLF; j_call: TRBJ1-4; v_call: TRBV15
cdr3_aa: ASSLGGAGEVDTQY; j_call: TRBJ2-3; v_call: TRBV7-8
cdr3_aa: ASATLGDSWDFYT; j_call: TRBJ1-2; v_call: TRBV27
cdr3_aa: ASSLSSGDPYNEQF; j_call: TRBJ2-1; v_call: TRBV27
cdr3_aa: SVEVSTEAF; j_call: TRBJ1-1; v_call: TRBV29-1
cdr3_aa: ASAPGWGNTGELF; j_call: TRBJ2-2; v_call: TRBV5-1
cdr3_aa: ASSLGTGTEQY; j_call: TRBJ2-7; v_call: TRBV7-6
cdr3_aa: ASSDGPQPPYEQY; j_call: TRBJ2-7; v_call: TRBV9
cdr3_aa: ASSPPGGIEQY; j_call: TRBJ2-7; v_call: TRBV13
cdr3_aa: ASSVLAGGGEQY; j_call: TRBJ2-7; v_call: TRBV28
cdr3_aa: ASQGIGNTGELF; j_call: TRBJ2-2; v_call: TRBV9
cdr3_aa: ASSLVNVNTEAF; j_call: TRBJ1-1; v_call: TRBV7-9
cdr3_aa: ASSLHPGGSTEQY; j_call: TRBJ2-5; v_call: TRBV5-1
cdr3_aa: ASSQAQAGEPYNEQF; j_call: TRBJ2-1; v_call: TRBV4-3
cdr3_aa: ASSVEGGWGTGELF; j_call: TRBJ2-2; v_call: TRBV9
cdr3_aa: ASSQDLWGDSSYEQY; j_call: TRBJ2-7; v_call: TRBV4-3
cdr3_aa: ASAPSAGTIYEQY; j_call: TRBJ2-7; v_call: TRBV19
cdr3_aa: SVVITGGYT; j_call: TRBJ1-2; v_call: TRBV29-1
cdr3_aa: ASSPRGGGNTIY; j_call: TRBJ1-3; v_call: TRBV9
cdr3_aa: ASSLGGNAGELF; j_call: TRBJ2-2; v_call: TRBV27